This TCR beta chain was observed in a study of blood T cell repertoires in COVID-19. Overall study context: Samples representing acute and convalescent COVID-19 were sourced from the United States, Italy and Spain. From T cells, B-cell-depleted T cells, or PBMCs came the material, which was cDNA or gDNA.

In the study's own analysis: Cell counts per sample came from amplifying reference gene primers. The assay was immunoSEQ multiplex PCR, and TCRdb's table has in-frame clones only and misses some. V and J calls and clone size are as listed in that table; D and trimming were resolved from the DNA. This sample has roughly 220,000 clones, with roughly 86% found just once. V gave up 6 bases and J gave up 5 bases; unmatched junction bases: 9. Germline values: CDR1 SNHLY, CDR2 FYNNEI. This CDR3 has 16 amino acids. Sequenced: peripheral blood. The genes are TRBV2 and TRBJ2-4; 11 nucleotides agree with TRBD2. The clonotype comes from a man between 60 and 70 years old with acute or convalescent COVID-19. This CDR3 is CASSLSGGAFQNIQYF. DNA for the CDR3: TGTGCCAGCAGCCTTAGCGGGGGGGCCTTCCAAAACATTCAGTACTTC.